This T cell receptor beta chain was captured by sequencing in a study of T cell responses to AZD1222 COVID-19 vaccine. Study results and caveats: Following two doses of AZD1222, Spike-specific TCR breadth and depth rose. Clonal diversity may have been underestimated in mostly white British donors. Among vaccine-associated CD4 TCRs, coverage spanned spike, with dominance at 160-218 and 743-854. Repertoires were collected only later (after the peak T cell response had occurred).

This clone was detected once. As yet, its antigen is unknown. Only in-frame clones appear in the TCRdb table, and some are missing; sequencing was by immunoSEQ multiplex PCR. The sample consists of 130,000 to 150,000 clones, about 86% of them appearing once. CDR3 length: 16 residues. In germline, CDR1 is SGDLS, CDR2 YYNGEE. With 3 bases clipped from V and 0 bases from J, the junction kept 8 bases outside the gene matches. The source material was peripheral blood, sampled 28 days after the second AZD1222 dose. The TCR sequence derives from an adult who received the AZD1222 COVID-19 vaccine. The V call is TRBV9, the J call TRBJ1-1, with 7 bases matching TRBD1. CDR3 coding DNA: TGTGCCAGCAGCGCCCTAACAGGGGTCATGAACACTGAAGCTTTCTTT. It translates to CASSALTGVMNTEAFF.